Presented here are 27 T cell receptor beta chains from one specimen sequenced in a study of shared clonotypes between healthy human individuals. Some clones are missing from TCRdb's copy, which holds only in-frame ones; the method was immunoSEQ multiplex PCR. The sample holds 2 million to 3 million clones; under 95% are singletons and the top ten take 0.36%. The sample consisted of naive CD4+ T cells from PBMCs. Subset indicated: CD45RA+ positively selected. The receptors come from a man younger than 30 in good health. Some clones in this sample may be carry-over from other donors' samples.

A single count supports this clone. CDR3 residues: CASSQEGTSGRGSTDTQYF. The CDR3 bases are TGCGCCAGCAGCCAAGAGGGGACTAGCGGGAGAGGGAGCACAGATACGCAGTATTTT. J is TRBJ2-3 and V is TRBV4-1, with 14 bases aligning to TRBD2. Germline CDR1 and CDR2: MGHRA and YSYEKL. The CDR3 is 19 amino acids. The junction had 5 bases not matched to a gene; V was cut back by 0 bases and J by 0 bases.

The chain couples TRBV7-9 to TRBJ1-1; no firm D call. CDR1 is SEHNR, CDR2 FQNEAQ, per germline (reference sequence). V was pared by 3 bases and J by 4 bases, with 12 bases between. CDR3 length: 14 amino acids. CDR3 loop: CASSFAGILTEAFF. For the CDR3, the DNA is TGTGCCAGCAGCTTTGCAGGCATTCTCACTGAAGCTTTCTTT.

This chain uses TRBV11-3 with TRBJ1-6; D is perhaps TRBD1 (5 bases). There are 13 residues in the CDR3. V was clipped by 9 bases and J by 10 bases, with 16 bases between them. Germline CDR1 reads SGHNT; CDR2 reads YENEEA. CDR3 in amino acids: CASRPPGGSPLHF. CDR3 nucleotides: TGTGCCAGTAGGCCCCCCGGGGGATCACCCCTCCACTTT. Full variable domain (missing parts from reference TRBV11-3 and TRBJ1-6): EAGVVQSPRYKIIEKKQPVAFWCNPISGHNTLYWYLQNLGQGPELLIRYENEEAVDDSQLPKDRFSAERLKGVDSTLKIQPAELGDSAVYLCASRPPGGSPLHFGNGTRLTVT.

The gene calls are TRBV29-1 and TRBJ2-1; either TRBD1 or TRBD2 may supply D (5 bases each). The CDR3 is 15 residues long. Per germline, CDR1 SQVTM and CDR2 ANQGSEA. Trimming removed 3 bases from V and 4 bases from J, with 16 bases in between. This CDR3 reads CSVDPGTPKYNEQFF. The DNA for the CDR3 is TGCAGCGTTGACCCCGGGACCCCGAAATACAATGAGCAGTTCTTC.

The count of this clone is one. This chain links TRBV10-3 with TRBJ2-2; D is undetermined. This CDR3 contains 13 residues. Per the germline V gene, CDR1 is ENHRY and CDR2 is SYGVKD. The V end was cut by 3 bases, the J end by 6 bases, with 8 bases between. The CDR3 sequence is CAISDLLPGELFF. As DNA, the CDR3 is TGTGCCATCAGTGATTTGTTGCCCGGGGAGCTGTTTTTT.

CDR3 DNA: TGTGCCAGCAGAGCGGGAGCTACTCAAGAGACCCAGTACTTC. Protein: CASRAGATQETQYF. The V and J genes are TRBV6-1 and TRBJ2-5; 8 bases fit TRBD2. Losses at the gene ends were 6 bases for V and 2 bases for J; bases not matched to a gene: 5. This CDR3 has 14 amino acids. Germline V gene data show CDR1 as MNHNS and CDR2 as SASEGT.

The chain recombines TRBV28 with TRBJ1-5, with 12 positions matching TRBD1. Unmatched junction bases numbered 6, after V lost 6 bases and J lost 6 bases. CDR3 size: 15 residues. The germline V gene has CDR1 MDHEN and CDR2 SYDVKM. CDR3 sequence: CASSPGTGGLQPQHF. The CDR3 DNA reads TGTGCCAGCAGCCCGGGGACAGGGGGCCTTCAGCCCCAGCATTTT. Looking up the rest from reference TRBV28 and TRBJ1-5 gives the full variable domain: DVKVTQSSRYLVKRTGEKVFLECVQDMDHENMFWYRQDPGLGLRLIYFSYDVKMKEKGDIPEGYSVSREKKERFSLILESASTNQTSMYLCASSPGTGGLQPQHFGDGTRLSIL.

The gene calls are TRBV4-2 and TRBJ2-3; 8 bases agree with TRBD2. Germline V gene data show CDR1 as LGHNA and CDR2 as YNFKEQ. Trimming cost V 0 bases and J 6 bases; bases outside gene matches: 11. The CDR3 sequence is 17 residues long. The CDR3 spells CASSQDLLAGGSDTQYF. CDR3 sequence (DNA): TGTGCCAGCAGCCAAGACCTGCTGGCGGGAGGTTCGGATACGCAGTATTTT.

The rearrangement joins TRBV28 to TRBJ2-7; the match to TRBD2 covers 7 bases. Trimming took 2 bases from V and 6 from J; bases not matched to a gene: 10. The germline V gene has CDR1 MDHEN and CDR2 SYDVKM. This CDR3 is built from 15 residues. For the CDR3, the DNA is TGTGCCAGCAGTTTACGCTACTGGACTAGTCGCGAGCAGTACTTC. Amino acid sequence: CASSLRYWTSREQYF. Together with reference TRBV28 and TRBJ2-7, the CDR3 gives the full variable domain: DVKVTQSSRYLVKRTGEKVFLECVQDMDHENMFWYRQDPGLGLRLIYFSYDVKMKEKGDIPEGYSVSREKKERFSLILESASTNQTSMYLCASSLRYWTSREQYFGPGTRLTVT.

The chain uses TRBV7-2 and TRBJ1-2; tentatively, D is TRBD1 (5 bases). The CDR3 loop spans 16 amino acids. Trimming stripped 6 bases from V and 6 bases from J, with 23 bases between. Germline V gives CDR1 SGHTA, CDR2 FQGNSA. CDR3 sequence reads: CASRTLRGGKGDGYTF. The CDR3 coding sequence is TGTGCCAGCAGGACACTTCGGGGGGGTAAAGGTGATGGCTACACCTTC.

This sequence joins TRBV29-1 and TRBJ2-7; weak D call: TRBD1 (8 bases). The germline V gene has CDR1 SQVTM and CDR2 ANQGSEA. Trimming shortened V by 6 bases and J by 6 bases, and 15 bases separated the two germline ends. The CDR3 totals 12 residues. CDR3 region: CSVGQGGAEQYF. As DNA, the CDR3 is TGCAGCGTAGGACAGGGAGGGGCCGAGCAGTACTTC.

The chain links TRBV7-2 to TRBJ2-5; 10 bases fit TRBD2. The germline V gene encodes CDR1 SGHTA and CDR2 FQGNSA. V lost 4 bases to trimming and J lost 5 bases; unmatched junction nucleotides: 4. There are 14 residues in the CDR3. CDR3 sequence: CASSSSGRGETQYF. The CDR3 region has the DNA TGTGCCAGCAGCTCTAGCGGGAGAGGGGAGACCCAGTACTTC.

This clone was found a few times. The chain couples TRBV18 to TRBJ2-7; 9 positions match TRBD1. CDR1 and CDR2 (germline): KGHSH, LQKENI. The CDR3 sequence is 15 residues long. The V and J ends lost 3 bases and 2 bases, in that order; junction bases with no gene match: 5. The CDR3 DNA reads TGTGCCAGCTCACCCTCCCGGGACAGGGCCTACGAGCAGTACTTC. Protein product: CASSPSRDRAYEQYF.

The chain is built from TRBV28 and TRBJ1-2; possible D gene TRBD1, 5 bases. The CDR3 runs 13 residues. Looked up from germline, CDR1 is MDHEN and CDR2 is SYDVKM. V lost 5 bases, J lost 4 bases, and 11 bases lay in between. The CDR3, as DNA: TGTGCCAGCAGTGGGGGGGGACCCTATGGCTACACCTTC. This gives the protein CASSGGGPYGYTF.

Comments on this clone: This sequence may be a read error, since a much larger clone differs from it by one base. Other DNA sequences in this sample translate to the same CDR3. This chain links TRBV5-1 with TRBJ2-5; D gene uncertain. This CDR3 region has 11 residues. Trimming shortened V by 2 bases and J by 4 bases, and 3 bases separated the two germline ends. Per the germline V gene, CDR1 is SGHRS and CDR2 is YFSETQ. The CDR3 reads CASSFLETQYF. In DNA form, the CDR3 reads TGCGCCAGCAGCTTTCTAGAGACCCAGTACTTC.

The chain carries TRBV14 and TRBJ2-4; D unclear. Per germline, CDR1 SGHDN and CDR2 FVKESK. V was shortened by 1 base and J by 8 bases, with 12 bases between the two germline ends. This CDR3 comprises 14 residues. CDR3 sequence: CASSQASWPDIQYF. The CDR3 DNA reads TGTGCCAGCAGCCAAGCAAGTTGGCCGGACATTCAGTACTTC.

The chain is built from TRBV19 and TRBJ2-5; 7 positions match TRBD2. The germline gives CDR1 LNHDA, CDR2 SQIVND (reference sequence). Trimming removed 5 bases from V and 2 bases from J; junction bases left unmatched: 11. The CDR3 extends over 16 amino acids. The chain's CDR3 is CASSGRGTIGQETQYF. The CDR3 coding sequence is TGTGCCAGTAGTGGACGAGGGACTATAGGGCAAGAGACCCAGTACTTC.

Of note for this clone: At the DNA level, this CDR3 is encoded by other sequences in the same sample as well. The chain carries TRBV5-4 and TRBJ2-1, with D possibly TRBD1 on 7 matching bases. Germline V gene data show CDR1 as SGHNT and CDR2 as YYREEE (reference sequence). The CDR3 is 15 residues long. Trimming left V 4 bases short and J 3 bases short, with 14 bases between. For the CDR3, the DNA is TGTGCCAGCAGCCCTAGACAGGGAGGCTACAATGAGCAGTTCTTC. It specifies CASSPRQGGYNEQFF.

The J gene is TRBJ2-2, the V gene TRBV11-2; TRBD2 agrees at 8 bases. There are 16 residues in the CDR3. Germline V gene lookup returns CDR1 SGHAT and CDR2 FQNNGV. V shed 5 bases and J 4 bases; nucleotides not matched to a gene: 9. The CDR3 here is CASSPREGLGTGELFF. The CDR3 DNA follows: TGTGCCAGCAGCCCCCGGGAGGGGCTAGGCACCGGGGAGCTGTTTTTT. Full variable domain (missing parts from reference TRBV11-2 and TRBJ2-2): EAGVAQSPRYKIIEKRQSVAFWCNPISGHATLYWYQQILGQGPKLLIQFQNNGVVDDSQLPKDRFSAERLKGVDSTLKIQPAKLEDSAVYLCASSPREGLGTGELFFGEGSRLTVL.

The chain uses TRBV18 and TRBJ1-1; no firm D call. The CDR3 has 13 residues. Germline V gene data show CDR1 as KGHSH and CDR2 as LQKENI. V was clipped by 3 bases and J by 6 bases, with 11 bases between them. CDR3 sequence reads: CASSPSRSAEAFF. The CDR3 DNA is TGTGCCAGCTCACCGAGTCGTAGTGCTGAAGCTTTCTTT.

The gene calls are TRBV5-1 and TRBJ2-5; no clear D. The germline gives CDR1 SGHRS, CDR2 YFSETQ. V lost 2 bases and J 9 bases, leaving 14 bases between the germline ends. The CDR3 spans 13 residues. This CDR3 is CASSFSLPESQYF. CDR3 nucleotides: TGCGCCAGCAGCTTTTCCCTCCCTGAGTCCCAGTACTTC.

CDR3 loop: CASSFGRLAGAHTGELFF. CDR3 sequence (DNA): TGTGCCAGCAGTTTCGGGAGGCTAGCGGGAGCCCACACCGGGGAGCTGTTTTTT. This chain joins TRBV28 and TRBJ2-2; 10 bases map to TRBD2. CDR1 is MDHEN and CDR2 is SYDVKM in the germline V gene. CDR3 length equals 18 residues. V dropped 3 bases and J dropped 3; count of bases not matched to a gene: 10.

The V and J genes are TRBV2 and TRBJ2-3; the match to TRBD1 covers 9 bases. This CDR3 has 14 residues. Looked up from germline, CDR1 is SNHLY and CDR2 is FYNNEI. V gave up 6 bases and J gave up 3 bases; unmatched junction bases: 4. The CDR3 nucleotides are TGTGCCAGCAGGGCACAGGGGGCAACAGATACGCAGTATTTT. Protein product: CASRAQGATDTQYF.

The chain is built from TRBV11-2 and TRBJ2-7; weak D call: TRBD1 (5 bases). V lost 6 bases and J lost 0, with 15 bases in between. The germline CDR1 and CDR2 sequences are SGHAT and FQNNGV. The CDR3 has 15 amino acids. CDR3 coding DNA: TGTGCCAGCAGATCCCAGACAGCCCTCTCCTACGAGCAGTACTTC. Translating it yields CASRSQTALSYEQYF.

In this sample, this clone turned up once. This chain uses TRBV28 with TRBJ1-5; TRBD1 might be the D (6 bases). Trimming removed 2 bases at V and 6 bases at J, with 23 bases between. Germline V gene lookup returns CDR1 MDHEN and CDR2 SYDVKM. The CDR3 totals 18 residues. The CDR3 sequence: CASSLHRKRNRAGQPQHF. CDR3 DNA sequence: TGTGCCAGCAGTTTACATAGAAAGAGGAACAGGGCAGGTCAGCCCCAGCATTTT.

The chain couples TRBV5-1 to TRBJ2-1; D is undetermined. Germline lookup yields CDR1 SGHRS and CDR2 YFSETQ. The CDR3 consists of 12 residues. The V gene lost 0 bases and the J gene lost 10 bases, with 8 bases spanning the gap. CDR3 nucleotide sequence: TGCGCCAGCAGCTTGGGCCTGAGGGAGCAGTTCTTC. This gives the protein CASSLGLREQFF.

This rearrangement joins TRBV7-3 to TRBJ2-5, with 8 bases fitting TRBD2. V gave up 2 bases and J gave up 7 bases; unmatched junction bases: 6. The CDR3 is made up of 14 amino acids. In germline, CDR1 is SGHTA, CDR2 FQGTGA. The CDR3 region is CASSLLAGEGTQYF. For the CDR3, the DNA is TGTGCCAGCAGCTTACTAGCGGGTGAAGGGACCCAGTACTTC.